These 30 T cell receptor beta chains came from one sample sequenced in a study of shared clonotypes between healthy human individuals. Data came from immunoSEQ multiplex PCR; TCRdb stores just in-frame clones and leaves some out. The table shows 300,000 to 400,000 clones, with less than 85% occurring only once. Source material: memory CD4+ T cells sorted from blood. Sample subset: CD45RA-negative fraction. Every receptor here comes from a young man in good health.

The CDR3 coding sequence is TGTGCCAGCAGCTTAGAGGGGGGCCATGGCTACACCTTC. This encodes CASSLEGGHGYTF. The V call is TRBV7-9, the J call TRBJ1-2; a possible D gene is TRBD1 (6 bases). The germline gives CDR1 SEHNR, CDR2 FQNEAQ (reference sequence). V was trimmed by 1 base and J by 6 bases, leaving 9 bases between them. CDR3 size: 13 residues.

This clone turned up a few times. This chain joins TRBV7-2 and TRBJ2-2; D is possibly TRBD1 or TRBD2 (5 bases each). Deletions cut 1 base from V and 6 bases from J, with 12 bases between. Germline V gives CDR1 SGHTA, CDR2 FQGNSA. The CDR3 totals 15 residues. The CDR3 DNA reads TGTGCCAGCAGCTTAGGCCTGGGGGTAGCCGGGGAGCTGTTTTTT. This sequence encodes CASSLGLGVAGELFF.

This chain joins TRBV18 and TRBJ2-7, with D possibly being TRBD1 or TRBD2 (5 bases each). CDR1 KGHSH and CDR2 LQKENI come from the germline V gene. This CDR3 is built from 15 residues. With 6 bases removed from V and 6 bases from J, the gap between germline ends came to 21 bases. CDR3 DNA: TGTGCCAGCTCCCTCGGGGCAGGATCGAATAGCGAGCAGTACTTC. The encoded protein is CASSLGAGSNSEQYF.

The rearrangement links TRBV18 to TRBJ1-3; D is perhaps TRBD1 (6 bases). This CDR3 has 14 residues. Germline V gene data show CDR1 as KGHSH and CDR2 as LQKENI. V was clipped by 4 bases and J by 4 bases, with 11 bases between them. The CDR3: CASSHLGAGNTIYF. CDR3 DNA: TGTGCCAGCTCACATTTGGGGGCCGGAAACACCATATATTTT.

The rearrangement links TRBV19 to TRBJ1-1, with 7 bases lining up with TRBD1. The CDR3 spans 14 residues. V lost 5 bases, J lost 6 bases, and 9 bases stayed unmatched. Germline CDR1 LNHDA, CDR2 SQIVND (reference sequence). The chain's CDR3 is CASSSPGQVAEAFF. The CDR3 DNA follows: TGTGCCAGTAGTTCCCCCGGACAGGTCGCTGAAGCTTTCTTT.

The chain combines TRBV4-3 with TRBJ2-1; 7 bases fit TRBD1. V was pared by 4 bases and J by 3 bases, with 9 bases of the junction left unmatched. The germline V gene has CDR1 LGHNA and CDR2 YSLEER. The CDR3 totals 16 residues. CDR3 in amino acids: CASSPTEGGFYNEQFF. CDR3 nucleotides: TGCGCCAGCAGCCCGACCGAAGGGGGCTTCTACAATGAGCAGTTCTTC.

Only one count was recorded for this clone. V and J are TRBV29-1 and TRBJ2-1; TRBD1 might be the D (5 bases). The CDR3 contains 11 residues. V shed 7 bases and J shed 7 bases, with 11 bases lying between them. Germline V gene lookup returns CDR1 SQVTM and CDR2 ANQGSEA. CDR3 in DNA: TGCAGCGGACAGTTGGGGAATGAGCAGTTCTTC. Protein: CSGQLGNEQFF.

The rearrangement links TRBV7-8 to TRBJ1-1; no clear D gene. Between the trimmed V and J ends, which lost 0 bases and 9 bases, there was a span of 8 bases. The CDR3 extends over 12 amino acids. Germline lookup yields CDR1 SGHVS and CDR2 FQNEAQ. The CDR3: CASSLAAGKAFF. DNA of the CDR3: TGTGCCAGCAGCTTAGCAGCAGGAAAAGCTTTCTTT.

This chain joins TRBV18 and TRBJ2-3, with D possibly matching TRBD1 (7 bases). The CDR3 consists of 13 residues. Germline V CDR1 and CDR2: KGHSH, LQKENI. V lost 3 bases to trimming and J lost 5 bases, with 9 bases between them. CDR3 amino acids: CASSPRGEDTQYF. Written as DNA, the CDR3 is TGTGCCAGCTCACCCAGGGGGGAAGATACGCAGTATTTT.

This chain joins TRBV6-5 and TRBJ2-1; D possibly corresponds to TRBD2 (6 bases). The CDR3 totals 13 residues. Trimming cost V 4 bases and J 14 bases, with 18 bases left between them. CDR1 is MNHEY and CDR2 is SVGAGI in the germline V gene. CDR3 in amino acids: CASSSSSLAPKFF. The CDR3 DNA sequence: TGTGCCAGCAGTTCCTCGTCACTAGCCCCAAAGTTCTTC.

The V call is TRBV21-1, the J call TRBJ2-5; the table's D call TRBD2 went unverified against the DNA. TRBV21-1 is deemed a pseudogene. The CDR3 covers 18 residues. In DNA form, the CDR3 reads TGTGCCAGCAGCTCCCCTGCGGGAGGGCCCTGTTTACAAGAGACCCAGTACTTC. Protein sequence: CASSSPAGGPCLQETQYF.

This clone was observed many times. The rearrangement links TRBV5-6 to TRBJ2-7; 10 bases match TRBD1. Germline CDR1 SGHDT, CDR2 YYEEEE. The CDR3 length is 15 residues. Trimming took 4 bases from V and 2 from J; bases not matched to a gene: 6. Here the CDR3 DNA reads TGTGCCAGCAGCCCTCGGACAGGGGGGACCTACGAGCAGTACTTC. Protein: CASSPRTGGTYEQYF.

As regards this clone: The same CDR3 can be traced to other DNA sequences in this sample. This chain connects TRBV11-2 to TRBJ2-7; D uncertain. The CDR3 consists of 12 residues. Germline CDR1 and CDR2: SGHAT and FQNNGV. The ends were cut back, 0 bases at V and 6 bases at J, with 6 bases in the middle. The CDR3: CASSLDQGEQYF. Written as DNA, the CDR3 is TGTGCCAGCAGCTTAGATCAAGGCGAGCAGTACTTC.

The chain links TRBV19 to TRBJ2-1; 13 bases agree with TRBD2. The CDR3 loop spans 17 amino acids. Trimming removed 4 bases from V and 1 base from J; junction bases left unmatched: 4. The germline V gene encodes CDR1 LNHDA and CDR2 SQIVND (reference sequence). The CDR3 sequence is CASSTGTSGKSYNEQFF. CDR3 in DNA: TGTGCCAGTAGTACCGGGACTAGCGGGAAATCCTACAATGAGCAGTTCTTC.

This clone showed up just once. The V and J genes are TRBV2 and TRBJ2-7; TRBD2 aligns across 14 bases. The CDR3 totals 16 residues. Germline V lookup: CDR1 SNHLY, CDR2 FYNNEI. With 6 bases clipped from V and 7 bases from J, the junction kept 11 bases outside the gene matches. DNA for the CDR3: TGTGCCAGCAGCGCATTCTCGGGACTAGCGGGAGTTGAGCAGTACTTC. It specifies CASSAFSGLAGVEQYF.

CDR3 region: CASSYREGSILEQFF. Written as DNA, the CDR3 is TGTGCCAGCAGCTACAGGGAGGGATCCATTCTTGAGCAGTTCTTC. V and J are TRBV7-6 and TRBJ2-1; a weak D match, TRBD2 (7 bases). Trimming removed 4 bases at V and 9 bases at J, with 19 bases between. The CDR3 totals 15 residues. Germline CDR1 is SGHVS and CDR2 is FNYEAQ.

The sample holds one count of this clone. In nucleotides, the CDR3 is TGTGCCAGCCGTTTACAGGGAAGGAGCTATGGCTACACCTTC. Its protein is CASRLQGRSYGYTF. The V and J genes are TRBV2 and TRBJ1-2; tentative D call: TRBD1 (6 bases). The germline V gene encodes CDR1 SNHLY and CDR2 FYNNEI. Trimming removed 8 bases from V and 4 bases from J, with 17 bases in between. This CDR3 is built from 14 residues. The full variable domain, with the rest looked up from reference TRBV2 and TRBJ1-2, is EPEVTQTPSHQVTQMGQEVILRCVPISNHLYFYWYRQILGQKVEFLVSFYNNEISEKSEIFDDQFSVERPDGSNFTLKIRSTKLEDSAMYFCASRLQGRSYGYTFGSGTRLTVV.

The rearrangement uses TRBV27 and TRBJ1-5; possible D gene TRBD1, 5 bases. Germline V lookup: CDR1 MNHEY, CDR2 SMNVEV (reference sequence). Trimming took off 6 bases at V and 0 bases at J, with 24 bases between the two ends. This CDR3 contains 19 residues. CDR3 region: CASSRVRTGGIGSNQPQHF. CDR3 coding DNA: TGTGCCAGCAGCCGGGTGAGAACAGGAGGGATAGGTAGCAATCAGCCCCAGCATTTT.

This clone was seen ten or more times. The V call is TRBV30, the J call TRBJ2-7, with 10 bases lining up with TRBD1. Germline-derived CDR1 and CDR2 are GTSNPN and SVGIG (reference sequence). The V and J ends lost 4 bases and 1 base, in that order; junction bases with no gene match: 7. The length of the CDR3 is 15 residues. This CDR3 is CAWTPRDRGSYEQYF. Written as DNA, the CDR3 is TGTGCCTGGACACCACGGGACAGGGGTTCCTACGAGCAGTACTTC.

The genes are TRBV10-3 and TRBJ2-7; 9 nucleotides line up with TRBD2. Per germline, CDR1 ENHRY and CDR2 SYGVKD. CDR3 size: 15 residues. Trimming cost V 4 bases and J 2 bases; bases outside gene matches: 6. The CDR3 loop is CAISGSGRNAYEQYF. DNA of the CDR3: TGTGCCATCAGTGGGAGCGGGAGGAACGCCTACGAGCAGTACTTC.

This clone was observed a few times. V usage is TRBV28 and J usage is TRBJ1-5; no clear D. The CDR3 sequence is 15 residues long. Germline V gene lookup returns CDR1 MDHEN and CDR2 SYDVKM. The V end was cut by 6 bases, the J end by 1 base, with 13 bases between. The chain's CDR3 is CASRVGSRSNQPQHF. The CDR3 DNA reads as TGTGCCAGCAGGGTGGGGAGTCGGAGCAATCAGCCCCAGCATTTT.

This chain uses TRBV5-1 with TRBJ1-1; TRBD1 matches 8 bases. V shed 5 bases and J 5 bases; nucleotides not matched to a gene: 5. This CDR3 contains 13 residues. In germline, CDR1 is SGHRS, CDR2 YFSETQ. The CDR3 nucleotides read TGCGCCAGCAGGGAACAGGGGGTTACTGAAGCTTTCTTT. Translated, it gives CASREQGVTEAFF.

The chain recombines TRBV30 with TRBJ1-5, with D possibly TRBD1 on 6 matching bases. V lost 0 bases, J lost 3 bases, and 15 bases lay in between. Germline CDR1 is GTSNPN and CDR2 is SVGIG (reference sequence). The CDR3 length is 16 residues. As DNA, the CDR3 is TGTGCCTGGAGTGTACAGGGTGACATCCCCAATCAGCCCCAGCATTTT. It translates to CAWSVQGDIPNQPQHF.

This clone showed up just once. The V and J genes are TRBV2 and TRBJ1-2; D perhaps matches TRBD1 (6 bases). V lost 7 bases, J lost 7 bases, and 16 bases lay in between. There are 13 residues in the CDR3. The germline V gene encodes CDR1 SNHLY and CDR2 FYNNEI. The CDR3 DNA reads as TGTGCCAGCATCTGGAGACAGGAGGCTGGCTACACCTTC. The encoded protein is CASIWRQEAGYTF.

The chain recombines TRBV27 with TRBJ2-1; 7 nucleotides line up with TRBD2. The CDR3 length is 21 residues. With 0 bases clipped from V and 9 bases from J, the junction kept 26 bases outside the gene matches. Germline V CDR1 and CDR2: MNHEY, SMNVEV (reference sequence). CDR3: CASSLSAPLGGSFLPPGEQFF. The DNA for the CDR3 is TGTGCCAGCAGTTTATCGGCCCCCCTCGGCGGGAGTTTCCTACCCCCGGGTGAGCAGTTCTTC.

The chain recombines TRBV7-9 with TRBJ2-3, with 7 bases identical to TRBD2. The CDR3 has 14 amino acids. In germline, CDR1 is SEHNR, CDR2 FQNEAQ (reference sequence). The V gene end was trimmed by 2 bases and the J gene end by 4 bases; junction bases not matched to a gene: 3. The CDR3 DNA reads TGTGCCAGCAGCTTAAGACTAGCAGCAGATACGCAGTATTTT. Translating it yields CASSLRLAADTQYF.

This clone appeared a few times. This specimen includes other DNA sequences encoding the same CDR3. CDR3 region: CASKGTGDSNQPQHF. In DNA form, the CDR3 reads TGTGCCAGTAAGGGGACAGGGGATAGCAATCAGCCCCAGCATTTT. This sequence joins TRBV19 and TRBJ1-5, with 10 bases lining up with TRBD1. The V gene end was trimmed by 7 bases and the J gene end by 0 bases; junction bases not matched to a gene: 3. This CDR3 contains 15 residues. Germline CDR1 reads LNHDA; CDR2 reads SQIVND (reference sequence).

This rearrangement joins TRBV7-8 to TRBJ2-7; D is possibly TRBD2 (5 bases). Trimming cost V 4 bases and J 0 bases, with 16 bases left between them. The CDR3 is 16 amino acids. The germline V gene encodes CDR1 SGHVS and CDR2 FQNEAQ. DNA of the CDR3: TGTGCCAGCAGCTACGGACTCCTTAGGAGCTCCTACGAGCAGTACTTC. As protein: CASSYGLLRSSYEQYF. Variable domain in full (rest from reference TRBV7-8 and TRBJ2-7): GAGVSQSPRYKVAKRGQDVALRCDPISGHVSLFWYQQALGQGPEFLTYFQNEAQLDKSGLPSDRFFAERPEGSVSTLKIQRTQQEDSAVYLCASSYGLLRSSYEQYFGPGTRLTVT.

The chain uses TRBV29-1 and TRBJ2-5; D is unclear. Trimming took off 7 bases at V and 2 bases at J, with 20 bases between the two ends. This CDR3 spans 15 amino acids. From germline, CDR1 is SQVTM and CDR2 ANQGSEA. CDR3 region: CSAPTATAVQETQYF. The CDR3 DNA reads as TGCAGCGCTCCTACGGCTACGGCGGTGCAAGAGACCCAGTACTTC.

This clone has just a few counts. V and J are TRBV19 and TRBJ1-5, with 8 bases fitting TRBD1. This CDR3 is 15 amino acids long. Per the germline V gene, CDR1 is LNHDA and CDR2 is SQIVND (reference sequence). The V and J ends lost 7 bases and 6 bases, in that order; junction bases with no gene match: 11. The CDR3 loop is CASIQTGAGIQPQHF. The CDR3, as DNA: TGTGCCAGTATCCAGACAGGGGCCGGGATTCAGCCCCAGCATTTT.